Each of the 5 T cell receptor beta chains below was sequenced from the same sample in a study of blood T cell repertoires in COVID-19. Method: immunoSEQ multiplex PCR; TCRdb's copy keeps in-frame clones and lacks some. Altogether approximately 150,000 clones are present, approximately 90% being singletons, with the ten largest covering less than 5%. The sequenced material came from PBMCs or T cells enriched from blood (not recorded which). These receptors were collected from a woman in her forties who had been exposed to COVID-19.

The chain uses TRBV7-6 and TRBJ2-7; 9 bases fit TRBD1. The CDR3 spans 15 residues. The trim removed 1 base at V and 6 bases at J, leaving 7 bases unmatched. CDR1 SGHVS and CDR2 FNYEAQ come from the germline V gene. The CDR3 DNA reads TGTGCCAGCAGCTTAGATTGGACAGGGGTCACCGAGCAGTACTTC. Translation gives CASSLDWTGVTEQYF.

A single count supports this clone. This chain links TRBV5-1 with TRBJ1-1; D is undetermined. The CDR3 is 14 residues long. Trimming pared 5 bases from V and 5 bases from J, leaving 16 bases between. Looked up from germline, CDR1 is SGHRS and CDR2 is YFSETQ. CDR3 region: CASSSGRGGTEAFF. The DNA for the CDR3 is TGCGCCAGCAGTTCCGGACGGGGTGGTACTGAAGCTTTCTTT.

The rearrangement links TRBV6-5 to TRBJ2-7; D ambiguous. Germline CDR1 is MNHEY and CDR2 is SVGAGI. The CDR3 covers 11 residues. V shed 6 bases and J shed 3 bases, with 6 bases lying between them. The CDR3 DNA is TGTGCCAGCAGGAGCAACTACGAGCAGTACTTC. Its translation is CASRSNYEQYF.

J is TRBJ2-7 and V is TRBV7-2, with 7 bases matching TRBD1. CDR1 and CDR2 from the germline V gene are SGHTA and FQGNSA. V shed 1 base and J 3 bases; nucleotides not matched to a gene: 6. This CDR3 comprises 15 residues. The CDR3 spells CASSLDNRGVYEQYF. The CDR3 DNA is TGTGCCAGCAGCTTAGATAACAGGGGTGTCTACGAGCAGTACTTC.

The J gene is TRBJ2-3, the V gene TRBV6-5; 9 bases align to TRBD2. Germline V gene data show CDR1 as MNHEY and CDR2 as SVGAGI. The CDR3 extends over 13 amino acids. The J segment lost 4 bases and the V segment lost 7 bases, leaving 3 bases of the junction unmatched. The DNA for the CDR3 is TGTGCCAGCAATGGCGGGGGGGCAGATACGCAGTATTTT. Translated, it gives CASNGGGADTQYF.